This T cell receptor (beta chain) emerged from a study of beta chain features in type 1 diabetes. Study context: Examination covered under 120 million sorted cells spanning all samples. Study-wide points: The naive, central memory and Treg TCRB repertoires of patients appeared to be more similar to one another than those of healthy donors. Across all four CD4+ subsets, people with type 1 diabetes showed modestly shorter TCRB CDR3s. VDJ junctions from patients with type 1 diabetes contained fewer insertions and more deletions. TCRB rearrangement may or may not be influenced by HLA type; here this remained unresolved.

Of the isolated RNA, all was reverse transcribed, and so the sequenced material was expressed TCRB transcripts. TCRdb's table, derived via immunoSEQ multiplex PCR, lists solely in-frame clones and lacks some. The table includes 20,000 to 25,000 clones, under 60% detected once. In the case of this clone: What it binds is not known.

Germline lookup yields CDR1 MDHEN and CDR2 SYDVKM. This CDR3 is built from 14 residues. With 7 bases clipped from V and 3 bases from J, the junction kept 7 bases outside the gene matches. The source of this sequence is a young man with type 1 diabetes. This chain connects TRBV28 to TRBJ2-5, with 8 bases identical to TRBD1. The material sequenced was stem cell memory CD4+ T cells from blood. Written as DNA, the CDR3 is TGTGCCAGCATATCCCAGGGGGCGAAAGAGACCCAGTACTTC. This gives the protein CASISQGAKETQYF.